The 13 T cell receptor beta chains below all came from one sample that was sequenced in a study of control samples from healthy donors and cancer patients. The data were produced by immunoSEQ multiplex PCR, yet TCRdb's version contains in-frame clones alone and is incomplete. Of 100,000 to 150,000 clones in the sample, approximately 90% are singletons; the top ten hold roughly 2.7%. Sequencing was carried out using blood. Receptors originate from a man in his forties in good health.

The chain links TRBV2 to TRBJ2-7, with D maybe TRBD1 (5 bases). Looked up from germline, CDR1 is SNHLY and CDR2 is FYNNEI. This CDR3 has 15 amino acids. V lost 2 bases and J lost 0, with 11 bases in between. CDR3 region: CASSERQPLSYEQYF. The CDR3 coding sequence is TGTGCCAGCAGTGAACGACAGCCACTCTCCTACGAGCAGTACTTC.

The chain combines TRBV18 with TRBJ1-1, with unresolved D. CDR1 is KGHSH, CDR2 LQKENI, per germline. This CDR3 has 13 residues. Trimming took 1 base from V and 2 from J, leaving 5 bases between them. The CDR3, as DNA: TGTGCCAGCTCACCACGGTCAAACACTGAAGCTTTCTTT. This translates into CASSPRSNTEAFF.

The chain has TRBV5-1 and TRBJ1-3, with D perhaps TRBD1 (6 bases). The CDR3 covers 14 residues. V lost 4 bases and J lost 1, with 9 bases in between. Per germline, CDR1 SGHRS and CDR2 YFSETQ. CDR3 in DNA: TGCGCCAGCAGCATGCAGGGGTCTGGAAACACCATATATTTT. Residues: CASSMQGSGNTIYF.

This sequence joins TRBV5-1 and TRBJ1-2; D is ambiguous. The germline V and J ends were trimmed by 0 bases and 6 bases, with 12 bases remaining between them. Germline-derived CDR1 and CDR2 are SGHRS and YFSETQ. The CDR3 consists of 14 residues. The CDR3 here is CASSLGAPRDGYTF. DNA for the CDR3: TGCGCCAGCAGCTTGGGGGCACCGAGGGATGGCTACACCTTC.

The CDR3 nucleotides read TGTGCCAGCAGCTTACCGGGGTGGGACGAGCAGTACTTC. It codes for CASSLPGWDEQYF. The chain is built from TRBV28 and TRBJ2-7; tentatively, D is TRBD2 (5 bases). The CDR3 consists of 13 residues. From germline, CDR1 is MDHEN and CDR2 SYDVKM. V was cut by 6 bases and J by 5 bases, with 14 bases left in between.

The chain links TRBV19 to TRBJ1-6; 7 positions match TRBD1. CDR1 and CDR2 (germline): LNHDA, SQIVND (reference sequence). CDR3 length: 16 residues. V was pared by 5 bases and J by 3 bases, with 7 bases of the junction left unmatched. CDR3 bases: TGTGCCAGTAGTCCCGACAGGGCAGTCTATAATTCACCCCTCCACTTT. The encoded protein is CASSPDRAVYNSPLHF.

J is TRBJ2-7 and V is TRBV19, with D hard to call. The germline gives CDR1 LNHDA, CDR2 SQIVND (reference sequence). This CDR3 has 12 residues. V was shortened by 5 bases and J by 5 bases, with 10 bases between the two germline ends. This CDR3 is CASSDFWDEQYF. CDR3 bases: TGTGCCAGTAGTGATTTTTGGGACGAGCAGTACTTC.

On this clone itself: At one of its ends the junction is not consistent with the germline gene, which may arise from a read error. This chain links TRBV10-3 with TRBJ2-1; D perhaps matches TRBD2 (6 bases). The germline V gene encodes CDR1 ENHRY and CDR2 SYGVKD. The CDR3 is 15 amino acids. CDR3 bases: TGTGCCACCAGTGCGGGGACTGATTTAAACAATGAGCAGTTCTTC. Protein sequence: CATSAGTDLNNEQFF.

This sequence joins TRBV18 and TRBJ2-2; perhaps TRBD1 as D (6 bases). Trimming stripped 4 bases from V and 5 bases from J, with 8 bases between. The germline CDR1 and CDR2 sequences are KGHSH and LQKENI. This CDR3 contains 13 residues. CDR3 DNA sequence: TGTGCCAGCTCACGAACAGGGACCGGGGAGCTGTTTTTT. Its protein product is CASSRTGTGELFF.

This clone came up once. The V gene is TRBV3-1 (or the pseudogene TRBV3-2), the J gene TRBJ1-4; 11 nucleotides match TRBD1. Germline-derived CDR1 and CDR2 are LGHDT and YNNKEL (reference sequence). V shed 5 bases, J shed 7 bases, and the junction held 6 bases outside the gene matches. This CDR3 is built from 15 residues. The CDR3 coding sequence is TGTGCCAGCAGCAGATCCGGGACAGGGGGTGAAAAACTGTTTTTT. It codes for CASSRSGTGGEKLFF.

Written as DNA, the CDR3 is TGTGCCAGCAGTGAATTTGTGGCAGGGGGTTCGAATGGCTACACCTTC. This encodes CASSEFVAGGSNGYTF. V is TRBV6-1 and J is TRBJ1-2; 7 positions agree with TRBD1. Germline CDR1 and CDR2: MNHNS and SASEGT. This CDR3 is built from 16 residues. V lost 2 bases to trimming and J lost 6 bases; unmatched junction nucleotides: 12.

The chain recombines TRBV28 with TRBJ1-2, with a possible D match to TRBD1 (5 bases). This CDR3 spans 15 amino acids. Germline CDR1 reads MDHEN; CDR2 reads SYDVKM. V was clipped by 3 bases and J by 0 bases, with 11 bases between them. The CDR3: CASSFWGQANYGYTF. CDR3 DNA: TGTGCCAGCAGTTTCTGGGGCCAAGCTAACTATGGCTACACCTTC.

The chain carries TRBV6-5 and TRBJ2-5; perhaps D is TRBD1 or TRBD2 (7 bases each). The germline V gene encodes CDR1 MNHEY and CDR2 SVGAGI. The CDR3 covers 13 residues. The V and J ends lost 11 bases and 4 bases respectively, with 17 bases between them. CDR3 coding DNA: TGTGCCGGGAGGGACAGCTGGGGAGAGACCCAGTACTTC. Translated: CAGRDSWGETQYF.